These 27 T cell receptor beta chains were sequenced from one sample in a study of blood T cell repertoires in COVID-19. The method was immunoSEQ multiplex PCR; TCRdb's version includes in-frame clones alone and lacks a portion of them. The sample includes just over 300,000 clones, around 92% of them seen just once. Source material: peripheral blood. The receptors were sampled from a woman aged 25 to 39 with COVID-19, enrolled during active disease.

This clone occurred once. The V gene is TRBV2, the J gene TRBJ2-3; perhaps TRBD2 as D (5 bases). The CDR3 covers 13 residues. CDR1 is SNHLY and CDR2 is FYNNEI in the germline V gene. The V end was cut by 6 bases, the J end by 10 bases, with 17 bases between. CDR3 sequence reads: CASSENPARAQYF. In DNA, the CDR3 is TGTGCCAGCAGCGAAAATCCGGCGCGGGCGCAGTATTTT.

This rearrangement joins TRBV30 to TRBJ1-1; the match to TRBD1 covers 7 bases. J lost 4 bases, V lost 7 bases, and 9 bases had no gene match. Germline lookup yields CDR1 GTSNPN and CDR2 SVGIG (reference sequence). This CDR3 has 13 residues. CDR3 DNA: TGTGCCTATAAACAGGGGATGACCACTGAAGCTTTCTTT. Protein sequence: CAYKQGMTTEAFF.

The chain carries TRBV3-1 (or the pseudogene TRBV3-2) and TRBJ1-5; D unclear. The CDR3 has 13 residues. CDR1 is LGHDT, CDR2 YNNKEL, per germline (reference sequence). V gave up 0 bases and J gave up 7 bases, with 7 bases separating them. The CDR3 spells CASSQDEGQPQHF. In DNA, the CDR3 is TGTGCCAGCAGCCAAGACGAGGGACAGCCCCAGCATTTT.

The chain joins TRBV18 to TRBJ2-3, with unresolved D. Deletions cut 2 bases from V and 5 bases from J, with 11 bases between. Germline assignment: CDR1 KGHSH and CDR2 LQKENI. The CDR3 spans 14 residues. The CDR3 loop is CASSPVGLGDTQYF. CDR3 nucleotides: TGTGCCAGCTCACCAGTCGGGTTGGGAGATACGCAGTATTTT.

The V call is TRBV15, the J call TRBJ1-2; perhaps TRBD1 as D (5 bases). Germline CDR1 reads LNHNV; CDR2 reads YYDKDF (reference sequence). The V end was cut by 0 bases, the J end by 2 bases, with 13 bases between. The CDR3 totals 16 residues. The CDR3 coding sequence is TGTGCCACCAGCAGAGATGGCGGCAGGACAAACTATGGCTACACCTTC. Translated, it gives CATSRDGGRTNYGYTF.

This chain's CDR3 is CASSPQEKRNIQYF. As DNA, the CDR3 is TGTGCCAGCAGCCCACAGGAGAAAAGAAACATTCAGTACTTC. The chain is built from TRBV7-9 and TRBJ2-4; D might be TRBD1 (5 bases). The length of the CDR3 is 14 residues. The V gene lost 5 bases and the J gene lost 6 bases, with 14 bases spanning the gap. Per germline, CDR1 SEHNR and CDR2 FQNEAQ (reference sequence).

This CDR3 is CASSLTGYNSPLHF. Here the CDR3 DNA reads TGTGCCAGCAGTTTGACAGGGTATAATTCACCCCTCCACTTT. The rearrangement joins TRBV28 to TRBJ1-6, with 7 bases aligning to TRBD1. The CDR3 extends over 14 amino acids. After removal of 3 bases from V and 4 bases from J, the junction contained 0 bases not matched to a gene. Germline V gene data show CDR1 as MDHEN and CDR2 as SYDVKM.

The genes are TRBV18 and TRBJ1-5, with a tentative D call TRBD1 (6 bases). Germline V gene sequence: CDR1 KGHSH, CDR2 LQKENI. The CDR3 is 16 amino acids. V lost 1 base and J 2 bases, leaving 12 bases between the germline ends. In DNA, the CDR3 is TGTGCCAGCTCACCACGATACTCAGGGGGCAATCAGCCCCAGCATTTT. Translated, it gives CASSPRYSGGNQPQHF.

The J gene is TRBJ2-1, the V gene TRBV7-9, with D perhaps matching TRBD2 (6 bases). The CDR3 consists of 11 residues. Germline lookup yields CDR1 SEHNR and CDR2 FQNEAQ (reference sequence). The germline V and J ends were trimmed by 5 bases and 7 bases, with 6 bases remaining between them. This CDR3 reads CASSGGNEQFF. For the CDR3, the DNA is TGTGCCAGCAGCGGGGGGAATGAGCAGTTCTTC.

The chain employs TRBV7-9 and TRBJ1-1; no clear D. This CDR3 comprises 13 residues. Germline assignment: CDR1 SEHNR and CDR2 FQNEAQ (reference sequence). V lost 3 bases and J lost 0, with 5 bases in between. Here the CDR3 reads CASSFGMNTEAFF. DNA for the CDR3: TGTGCCAGCAGCTTCGGGATGAACACTGAAGCTTTCTTT.

The V call is TRBV19, the J call TRBJ1-5; D gene unclear. V was cut by 0 bases and J by 0 bases, with 9 bases left in between. The CDR3 extends over 16 amino acids. Germline CDR1 reads LNHDA; CDR2 reads SQIVND (reference sequence). The CDR3 DNA reads TGTGCCAGTAGTATAGATGACACCCTTAGCAATCAGCCCCAGCATTTT. Amino acid sequence: CASSIDDTLSNQPQHF. Filled out from reference TRBV19 and TRBJ1-5, the complete variable domain reads DGGITQSPKYLFRKEGQNVTLSCEQNLNHDAMYWYRQDPGQGLRLIYYSQIVNDFQKGDIAEGYSVSREKKESFPLTVTSAQKNPTAFYLCASSIDDTLSNQPQHFGDGTRLSIL.

The rearrangement links TRBV24-1 to TRBJ1-4; tentatively, D is TRBD1 (6 bases). Trimming shortened V by 7 bases and J by 6 bases, and 14 bases separated the two germline ends. The V gene's germline CDR1 is KGHDR and CDR2 SFDVKD. The CDR3 totals 14 residues. The CDR3 coding sequence is TGTGCCACCAGACCCCCAGGGGATGATGAAAAACTGTTTTTT. The encoded protein is CATRPPGDDEKLFF.

V gene TRBV5-6 combines with J gene TRBJ2-3, with D tentatively TRBD2 (5 bases). This CDR3 has 15 amino acids. Germline CDR1 reads SGHDT; CDR2 reads YYEEEE. The V and J ends lost 5 bases and 0 bases respectively, with 13 bases between them. The CDR3 protein is CASSSGMTSTDTQYF. CDR3 DNA: TGTGCCAGCAGTTCCGGGATGACTAGCACAGATACGCAGTATTTT.

The chain is built from TRBV7-9 and TRBJ2-2; 7 bases are a match to TRBD1. Germline assignment: CDR1 SEHNR and CDR2 FQNEAQ (reference sequence). J was trimmed by 6 bases and V by 4 bases; bases with no gene match: 2. This CDR3 contains 13 residues. CDR3 amino acids: CASSWQGAGELFF. The CDR3 DNA reads TGTGCCAGCAGCTGGCAGGGGGCCGGGGAGCTGTTTTTT.

The J gene is TRBJ2-2, the V gene TRBV5-1, with TRBD1 as a possible D gene (5 bases). V shed 2 bases and J shed 4 bases, with 9 bases lying between them. Germline CDR1 SGHRS, CDR2 YFSETQ. The CDR3 contains 14 residues. CDR3 coding DNA: TGCGCCAGCAGCTTTGAAGGGGTCACCGGGGAGCTGTTTTTT. Translating gives CASSFEGVTGELFF.

The chain is built from TRBV19 and TRBJ2-2; 10 bases line up with TRBD1. Germline CDR1 is LNHDA and CDR2 is SQIVND (reference sequence). The CDR3 covers 17 residues. The V and J ends lost 3 bases and 4 bases, in that order; junction bases with no gene match: 8. DNA of the CDR3: TGTGCCAGTAGTATTAGATTGACAGGGGGCAGCACCGGGGAGCTGTTTTTT. This gives the protein CASSIRLTGGSTGELFF.

J is TRBJ1-2 and V is TRBV5-4; D is undetermined. With 3 bases removed from V and 6 bases from J, the gap between germline ends came to 21 bases. The V gene's germline CDR1 is SGHNT and CDR2 YYREEE (reference sequence). This CDR3 region has 16 residues. CDR3 in amino acids: CASSSYALRSTHGYTF. As DNA, the CDR3 is TGTGCCAGCAGCTCATACGCACTACGTAGCACCCATGGCTACACCTTC. The variable domain in full, completed from reference TRBV5-4 and TRBJ1-2, reads ETGVTQSPTHLIKTRGQQVTLRCSSQSGHNTVSWYQQALGQGPQFIFQYYREEENGRGNFPPRFSGLQFPNYSSELNVNALELDDSALYLCASSSYALRSTHGYTFGSGTRLTVV.

The rearrangement joins TRBV5-4 to TRBJ1-2, with D tentatively TRBD1 (5 bases). V gave up 4 bases and J gave up 5 bases, with 15 bases separating them. Germline V gene lookup returns CDR1 SGHNT and CDR2 YYREEE (reference sequence). CDR3 length equals 14 residues. CDR3 DNA: TGTGCCAGCAGCCCATCTTGGGGGGGATATGGCTACACCTTC. Protein product: CASSPSWGGYGYTF.

The sample holds one count of this clone. The chain uses TRBV4-2 and TRBJ1-6; 7 bases fit TRBD1. The CDR3 is 15 amino acids. Germline CDR1 is LGHNA and CDR2 is YNFKEQ. The V segment lost 7 bases and the J segment 7 bases; nucleotides outside the gene matches: 10. This CDR3 reads CASTKRGQLNSPLHF. The CDR3 nucleotides are TGTGCCAGCACAAAACGGGGACAGCTAAATTCACCCCTCCACTTT.

This chain connects TRBV29-1 to TRBJ1-2, with 10 bases that match TRBD1. Trimming cost V 2 bases and J 5 bases; bases outside gene matches: 2. The length of the CDR3 is 13 residues. CDR1 is SQVTM, CDR2 ANQGSEA, per germline. Written as DNA, the CDR3 is TGCAGCGTTGAAAGGGGACAGGGGTATGGCTACACCTTC. Encoded protein: CSVERGQGYGYTF.

In its sample, this clone was seen once. The V and J genes are TRBV3-1 (or the pseudogene TRBV3-2) and TRBJ1-1; a possible D gene is TRBD1 (5 bases). Trimming took off 4 bases at V and 2 bases at J, with 14 bases between the two ends. This CDR3 comprises 15 residues. The germline V gene encodes CDR1 LGHDT and CDR2 YNNKEL (reference sequence). CDR3 in DNA: TGTGCCAGCAGCCCTCGACAGTTTTCAAACACTGAAGCTTTCTTT. Translated: CASSPRQFSNTEAFF.

The chain carries TRBV7-2 and TRBJ2-7; D not resolved. CDR1 is SGHTA and CDR2 is FQGNSA in the germline V gene. V shed 1 base and J shed 2 bases, with 12 bases lying between them. This CDR3 contains 15 residues. CDR3: CASSLGPGNPYEQYF. In nucleotides, the CDR3 is TGTGCCAGCAGCTTAGGCCCAGGCAACCCCTACGAGCAGTACTTC.

The chain carries TRBV19 and TRBJ1-2; 8 bases fit TRBD1. The ends lost 1 base at V and 1 base at J; junction bases unmatched: 2. The CDR3 runs to 15 residues. The germline V gene has CDR1 LNHDA and CDR2 SQIVND (reference sequence). This CDR3 reads CASSIGGQVNYGYTF. CDR3 coding DNA: TGTGCCAGTAGTATAGGGGGACAGGTTAACTATGGCTACACCTTC.

The rearrangement links TRBV11-3 to TRBJ1-1, with 8 bases fitting TRBD1. V gave up 5 bases and J gave up 0 bases; unmatched junction bases: 2. The germline V gene has CDR1 SGHNT and CDR2 YENEEA. This CDR3 has 14 amino acids. The CDR3 is CASSHRGMNTEAFF. As DNA, the CDR3 is TGTGCCAGCAGCCACAGGGGGATGAACACTGAAGCTTTCTTT.

The chain recombines TRBV4-2 with TRBJ2-6; D perhaps matches TRBD1 (5 bases). Trimming removed 1 base from V and 0 bases from J, with 10 bases in between. This CDR3 has 17 residues. Germline V CDR1 and CDR2: LGHNA, YNFKEQ. The CDR3 nucleotides are TGTGCCAGCAGCCAAGTTCACAGGAGCTCTGGGGCCAACGTCCTGACTTTC. Protein product: CASSQVHRSSGANVLTF.

The J gene is TRBJ2-7, the V gene TRBV12-3 or TRBV12-4; the match to TRBD1 covers 7 bases. With V trimmed by 5 bases and J by 2 bases, 3 bases remained unmatched. The CDR3 sequence is 13 residues long. The CDR3 DNA reads as TGTGCCAGCAGTCACGGGACAGCCTACGAGCAGTACTTC. Translated: CASSHGTAYEQYF.

The sample holds one count of this clone. The chain uses TRBV6-5 and TRBJ1-1; 7 positions agree with TRBD1. CDR1 and CDR2 from the germline V gene are MNHEY and SVGAGI. The CDR3 is 15 amino acids. V shed 2 bases, J shed 5 bases, and the junction held 8 bases outside the gene matches. The CDR3 is CASSYLRQGGTEAFF. DNA for the CDR3: TGTGCCAGCAGTTACCTCAGACAGGGTGGGACTGAAGCTTTCTTT.